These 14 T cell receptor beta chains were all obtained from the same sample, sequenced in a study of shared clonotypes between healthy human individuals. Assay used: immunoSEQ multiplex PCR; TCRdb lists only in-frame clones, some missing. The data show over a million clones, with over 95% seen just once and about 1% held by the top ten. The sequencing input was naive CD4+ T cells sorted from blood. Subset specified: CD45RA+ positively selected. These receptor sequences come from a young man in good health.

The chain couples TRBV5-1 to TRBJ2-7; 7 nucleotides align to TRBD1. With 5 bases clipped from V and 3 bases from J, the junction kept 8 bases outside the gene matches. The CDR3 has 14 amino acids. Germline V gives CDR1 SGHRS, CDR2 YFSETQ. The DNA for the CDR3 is TGCGCCAGCAGTTCAACCGGGACAGACTACGAGCAGTACTTC. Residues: CASSSTGTDYEQYF.

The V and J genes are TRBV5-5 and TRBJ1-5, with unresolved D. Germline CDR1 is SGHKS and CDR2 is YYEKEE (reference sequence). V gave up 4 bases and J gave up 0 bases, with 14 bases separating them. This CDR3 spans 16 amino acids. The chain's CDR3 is CASSPHGKNSNQPQHF. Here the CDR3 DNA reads TGTGCCAGCAGCCCTCACGGGAAGAATAGCAATCAGCCCCAGCATTTT.

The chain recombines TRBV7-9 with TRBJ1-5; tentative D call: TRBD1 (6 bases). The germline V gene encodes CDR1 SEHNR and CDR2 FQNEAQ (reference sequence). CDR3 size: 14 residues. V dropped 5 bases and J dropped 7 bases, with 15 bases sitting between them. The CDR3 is CASSPSGGPQPQHF. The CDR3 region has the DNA TGTGCCAGCAGCCCCTCTGGGGGCCCACAGCCCCAGCATTTT.

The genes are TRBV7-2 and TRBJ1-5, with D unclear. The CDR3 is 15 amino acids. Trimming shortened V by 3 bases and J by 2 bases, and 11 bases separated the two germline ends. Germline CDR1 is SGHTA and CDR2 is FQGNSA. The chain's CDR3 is CASSLAPAGNQPQHF. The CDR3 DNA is TGTGCCAGCAGCTTGGCACCAGCCGGCAATCAGCCCCAGCATTTT.

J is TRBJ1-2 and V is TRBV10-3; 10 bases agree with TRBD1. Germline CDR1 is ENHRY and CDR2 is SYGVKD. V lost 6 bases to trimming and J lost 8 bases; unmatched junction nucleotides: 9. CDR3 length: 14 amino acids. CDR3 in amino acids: CAIRWDRGPWGYTF. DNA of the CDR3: TGTGCCATCAGATGGGACAGGGGTCCTTGGGGCTACACCTTC.

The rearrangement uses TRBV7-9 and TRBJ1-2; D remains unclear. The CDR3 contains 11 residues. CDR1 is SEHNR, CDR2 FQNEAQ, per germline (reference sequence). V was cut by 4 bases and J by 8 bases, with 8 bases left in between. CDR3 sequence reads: CASSSSYGYTF. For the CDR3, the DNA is TGTGCCAGCAGCTCGTCATACGGCTACACCTTC.

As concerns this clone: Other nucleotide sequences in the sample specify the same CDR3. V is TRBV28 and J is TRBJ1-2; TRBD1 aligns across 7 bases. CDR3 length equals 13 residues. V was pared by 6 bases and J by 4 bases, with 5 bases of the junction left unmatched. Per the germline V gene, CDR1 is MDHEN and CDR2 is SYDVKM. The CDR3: CASRPQGSYGYTF. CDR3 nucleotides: TGTGCCAGCAGGCCACAGGGGTCCTATGGCTACACCTTC.

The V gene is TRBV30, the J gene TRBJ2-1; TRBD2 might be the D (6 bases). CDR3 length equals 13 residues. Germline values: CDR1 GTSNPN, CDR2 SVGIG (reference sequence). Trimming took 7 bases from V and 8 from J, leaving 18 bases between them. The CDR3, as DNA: TGTGCCTCGGGACTGCCCGCGGGGCATGAGCAGTTCTTC. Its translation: CASGLPAGHEQFF. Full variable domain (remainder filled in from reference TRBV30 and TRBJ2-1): SQTIHQWPATLVQPVGSPLSLECTVEGTSNPNLYWYRQAAGRGLQLLFYSVGIGQISSEVPQNLSASRPQDRQFILSSKKLLLSDSGFYLCASGLPAGHEQFFGPGTRLTVL.

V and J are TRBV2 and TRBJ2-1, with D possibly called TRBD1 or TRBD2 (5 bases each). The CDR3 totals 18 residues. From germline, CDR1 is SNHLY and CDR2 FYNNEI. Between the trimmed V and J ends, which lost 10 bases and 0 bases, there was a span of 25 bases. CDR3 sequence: CAILARGEGALSYNEQFF. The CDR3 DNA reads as TGTGCCATCCTAGCAAGGGGAGAGGGAGCCCTCTCCTACAATGAGCAGTTCTTC.

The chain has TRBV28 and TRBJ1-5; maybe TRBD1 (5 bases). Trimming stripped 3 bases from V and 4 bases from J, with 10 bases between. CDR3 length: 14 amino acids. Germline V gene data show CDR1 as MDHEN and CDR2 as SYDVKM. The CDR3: CASSLVEGNQPQHF. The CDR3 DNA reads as TGTGCCAGCAGTTTGGTGGAGGGGAATCAGCCCCAGCATTTT.

Written as DNA, the CDR3 is TGTGCCAGCAGCCAACGACCCTACGAGCAGTACTTC. Protein product: CASSQRPYEQYF. The V gene is TRBV6-6, the J gene TRBJ2-7; D is undetermined. From germline, CDR1 is MNHNY and CDR2 SVGAGI (reference sequence). This CDR3 spans 12 amino acids. V was trimmed by 6 bases and J by 2 bases, leaving 8 bases between them.

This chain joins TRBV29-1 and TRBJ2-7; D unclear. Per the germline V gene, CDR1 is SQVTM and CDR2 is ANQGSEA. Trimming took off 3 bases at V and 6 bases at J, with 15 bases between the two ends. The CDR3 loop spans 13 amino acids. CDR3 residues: CSVEGSVYGEQYF. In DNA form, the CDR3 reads TGCAGCGTTGAGGGCAGCGTTTACGGCGAGCAGTACTTC.

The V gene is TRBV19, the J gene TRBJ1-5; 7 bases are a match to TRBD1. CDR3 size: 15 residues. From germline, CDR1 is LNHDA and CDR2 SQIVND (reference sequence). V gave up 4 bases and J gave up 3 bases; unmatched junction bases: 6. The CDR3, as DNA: TGTGCCAGTAGTAGGGCAACAGGGGACAATCAGCCCCAGCATTTT. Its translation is CASSRATGDNQPQHF.

This CDR3 reads CATQEGNGYEQYF. The CDR3 region has the DNA TGTGCCACTCAGGAGGGAAATGGCTACGAGCAGTACTTC. V and J are TRBV19 and TRBJ2-7, with D maybe TRBD2 (6 bases). This CDR3 has 13 amino acids. Germline loops: CDR1 LNHDA, CDR2 SQIVND (reference sequence). The V end was cut by 10 bases, the J end by 3 bases, with 16 bases between. Supplemented by reference TRBV19 and TRBJ2-7, the full variable domain reads DGGITQSPKYLFRKEGQNVTLSCEQNLNHDAMYWYRQDPGQGLRLIYYSQIVNDFQKGDIAEGYSVSREKKESFPLTVTSAQKNPTAFYLCATQEGNGYEQYFGPGTRLTVT.